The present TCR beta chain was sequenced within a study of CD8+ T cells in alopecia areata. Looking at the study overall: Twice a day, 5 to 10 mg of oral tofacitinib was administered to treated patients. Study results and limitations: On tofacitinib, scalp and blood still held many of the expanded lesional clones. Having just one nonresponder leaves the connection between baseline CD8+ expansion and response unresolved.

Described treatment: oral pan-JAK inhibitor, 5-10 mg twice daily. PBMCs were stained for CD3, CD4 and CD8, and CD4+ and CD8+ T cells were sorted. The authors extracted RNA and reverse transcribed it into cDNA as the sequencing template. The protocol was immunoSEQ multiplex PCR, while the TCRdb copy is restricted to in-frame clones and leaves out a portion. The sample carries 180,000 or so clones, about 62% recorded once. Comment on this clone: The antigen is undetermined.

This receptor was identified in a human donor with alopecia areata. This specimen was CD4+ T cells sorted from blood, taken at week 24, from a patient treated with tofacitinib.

DNA for the CDR3: TGCAGCGTTGAAGGACAGGGGAATGAAGCTTTCTTT. It encodes CSVEGQGNEAFF. This chain connects TRBV29-1 to TRBJ1-1; 8 bases line up with TRBD1. With V trimmed by 1 base and J by 7 bases, 2 bases remained unmatched. This CDR3 region has 12 residues. Germline V lookup: CDR1 SQVTM, CDR2 ANQGSEA.